The 14 T cell receptor beta chains in this list originate from one sample, sequenced in a study of shared clonotypes between healthy human individuals. Sequenced by immunoSEQ multiplex PCR; TCRdb stores in-frame clones only, minus some. The sample contains around 750,000 clones, roughly 70% of which appear only once. Sequencing was done on a sample of memory CD4+ T cells sorted from blood. Sample subset: CD45RA-negative fraction. The receptors were gathered from a woman younger than 45 in good health.

The chain uses TRBV14 and TRBJ1-2; D unresolved. The CDR3 loop spans 14 amino acids. Trimming removed 3 bases at V and 4 bases at J, with 12 bases between. The germline CDR1 and CDR2 sequences are SGHDN and FVKESK. The CDR3 sequence: CASSHSGYAYGYTF. The CDR3, as DNA: TGTGCCAGCAGCCACTCTGGGTATGCCTATGGCTACACCTTC.

V is TRBV30 and J is TRBJ2-1; a possible D gene is TRBD1 (5 bases). Per the germline V gene, CDR1 is GTSNPN and CDR2 is SVGIG (reference sequence). V dropped 5 bases and J dropped 3 bases, with 11 bases sitting between them. The CDR3 is 13 residues long. In DNA form, the CDR3 reads TGTGCCTGGGGCAGGGTGAACTACAATGAGCAGTTCTTC. Its translation: CAWGRVNYNEQFF.

This clone was seen once. The chain couples TRBV12-1 to TRBJ1-5; the table gives TRBD1 as D, unverified against the DNA. TRBV12-1 constitutes a pseudogene. The CDR3 runs to 18 residues. CDR3 loop: CASSHGGQPLVRNQPQHF. CDR3 DNA sequence: TGTGCCAGCAGCCACGGGGGACAGCCTCTAGTTCGCAATCAGCCCCAGCATTTT.

The rearrangement uses TRBV29-1 and TRBJ2-1; 8 nucleotides match TRBD2. The J segment lost 11 bases and the V segment lost 0 bases, leaving 3 bases of the junction unmatched. This CDR3 spans 12 amino acids. The V gene's germline CDR1 is SQVTM and CDR2 ANQGSEA. In DNA form, the CDR3 reads TGCAGCGTTGAAGATCAGCGGGGGAAGCAGTTCTTC. This codes for CSVEDQRGKQFF.

This clone qualifies as medium-sized (0.01 to 0.1%). V is TRBV14 and J is TRBJ2-3; the match to TRBD2 covers 9 bases. This CDR3 contains 13 residues. V was clipped by 1 base and J by 14 bases; unmatched bases: 7. Germline V gene sequence: CDR1 SGHDN, CDR2 FVKESK. The CDR3 sequence is CASSQGLAVVRYF. CDR3 nucleotide sequence: TGTGCCAGCAGCCAAGGACTAGCGGTTGTAAGGTATTTT. Using reference TRBV14 and TRBJ2-3 for the parts outside the CDR3, the full variable domain is EAGVTQFPSHSVIEKGQTVTLRCDPISGHDNLYWYRRVMGKEIKFLLHFVKESKQDESGMPNNRFLAERTGGTYSTLKVQPAELEDSGVYFCASSQGLAVVRYFGPGTRLTVL.

The CDR3 is CASSLMPSGYNEQFF. The CDR3 coding sequence is TGTGCCAGCAGCTTAATGCCTAGCGGGTACAATGAGCAGTTCTTC. The chain carries TRBV7-3 and TRBJ2-1, with 8 bases fitting TRBD2. The CDR3 runs 15 residues. Germline V gene lookup returns CDR1 SGHTA and CDR2 FQGTGA. V trimming: 1 base; J trimming: 4 bases; junction bases outside the gene matches: 3.

Many counts were recorded for this clone. Other nucleotide sequences from this sample produce the same CDR3. The chain carries TRBV19 and TRBJ2-1; 11 nucleotides line up with TRBD1. This CDR3 has 17 amino acids. Germline loops: CDR1 LNHDA, CDR2 SQIVND (reference sequence). V shed 0 bases and J 3 bases; nucleotides not matched to a gene: 4. CDR3 sequence: CASSIDSGTGGYNEQFF. For the CDR3, the DNA is TGTGCCAGTAGTATAGATTCCGGGACAGGGGGCTACAATGAGCAGTTCTTC.

This clone was counted once. Other DNA sequences in this specimen translate into the identical CDR3. CDR3 sequence reads: CASSRQGNQPQHF. CDR3 DNA: TGTGCCAGCAGTAGACAGGGGAATCAGCCCCAGCATTTT. The chain links TRBV6-5 to TRBJ1-5; the match to TRBD1 covers 8 bases. J lost 4 bases, V lost 5 bases, and 1 base had no gene match. CDR1 is MNHEY, CDR2 SVGAGI, per germline. This CDR3 has 13 amino acids.

J is TRBJ2-5 and V is TRBV4-1; 10 bases line up with TRBD1. The end of the DNA is better explained by TRBJ2-7, so the J call may be wrong. This CDR3 region has 19 residues. The germline V gene has CDR1 MGHRA and CDR2 YSYEKL. The CDR3 protein is CASSQEVNVGTGERYEQYF. CDR3 nucleotide sequence: TGCGCCAGCAGCCAAGAGGTCAACGTTGGGACAGGGGAACGATACGAGCAGTACTTC.

This clone was seen only once. The chain carries TRBV7-9 and TRBJ2-1; TRBD1 agrees at 11 bases. The CDR3 is 15 residues long. Trimming took 1 base from V and 7 from J; bases not matched to a gene: 3. Germline assignment: CDR1 SEHNR and CDR2 FQNEAQ (reference sequence). The CDR3 nucleotides are TGTGCCAGCAGCTTAGGAGGACAGGGGGCGAATGAGCAGTTCTTC. Its protein product is CASSLGGQGANEQFF.

This chain links TRBV6-1 with TRBJ2-7, with 7 bases matching TRBD2. Trimming at V came to 4 bases and at J to 4 bases, leaving 7 bases not matched to a gene. Germline V gene sequence: CDR1 MNHNS, CDR2 SASEGT. The CDR3 is made up of 14 amino acids. CDR3 loop: CASSVTGLKYEQYF. Written as DNA, the CDR3 is TGTGCCAGCAGTGTAACGGGACTAAAGTACGAGCAGTACTTC.

This rearrangement joins TRBV11-3 to TRBJ2-1, with D maybe TRBD2 (6 bases). Germline CDR1 SGHNT, CDR2 YENEEA. The CDR3 is 14 amino acids. Trimming shortened V by 0 bases and J by 11 bases, and 14 bases separated the two germline ends. The CDR3 spells CASSLDGLAPKQFF. CDR3 nucleotides: TGTGCCAGCAGCTTAGATGGGCTAGCGCCTAAGCAGTTCTTC.

The table lists this clone with a count of one. The gene calls are TRBV28 and TRBJ2-7, with TRBD2 matching 11 bases. Germline V gives CDR1 MDHEN, CDR2 SYDVKM. The CDR3 consists of 16 residues. Trimming at V came to 5 bases and at J to 5 bases, leaving 11 bases not matched to a gene. This chain's CDR3 is CASSPLGSGRAHEQYF. In DNA, the CDR3 is TGTGCCAGCAGTCCCCTTGGTAGCGGGAGGGCCCACGAGCAGTACTTC.

The chain links TRBV5-1 to TRBJ1-1; D not certain. The CDR3 has 12 residues. V shed 4 bases and J shed 4 bases, with 8 bases lying between them. The V gene's germline CDR1 is SGHRS and CDR2 YFSETQ. CDR3 bases: TGCGCCAGCAGCGACGGATTCACTGAAGCTTTCTTT. Protein: CASSDGFTEAFF.